This is a list of T cell receptor beta chains from one sample in a study of blood T cell repertoires in COVID-19. The assay was immunoSEQ multiplex PCR, and TCRdb's table has in-frame clones only and misses some. Of around 250,000 clones in the sample, 84% are singletons; the top ten hold 8% to 9.5%. The sample was peripheral blood. The receptors stem from a human donor in a cohort sampled during active COVID-19. Each CDR3 is given with its conserved first and last residue. A D gene is named only where the DNA matches it firmly. Some rows mark clone size as missing; the rest say once, few, many or name a class of expanded clone.

D gene	V gene	clone size	J gene	CDR3 protein	CDR3 DNA
TRBD2	TRBV27	NA	TRBJ2-2	CASRKAGGSGELFF	TGTGCCAGCAGGAAAGCGGGAGGGTCCGGGGAGCTGTTTTTT
NA	TRBV28	few	TRBJ2-7	CASTRGTYEQYF	TGTGCCAGCACCAGGGGAACCTACGAGCAGTACTTC
TRBD2	TRBV7-6	NA	TRBJ2-3	CASSRGLAGGRTQYF	TGTGCCAGCAGCCGTGGACTAGCGGGAGGACGCACGCAGTATTTT
NA	TRBV19	NA	TRBJ1-2	CASTFGGALARGYGYTF	TGTGCCAGTACCTTCGGGGGGGCGCTGGCACGAGGCTATGGCTACACCTTC
NA	TRBV5-5	NA	TRBJ2-2	CASSQRDTSTGELFF	TGTGCCAGCAGCCAGAGGGACACTTCCACCGGGGAGCTGTTTTTT
NA	TRBV18	NA	TRBJ1-1	CASSPSRTANTEAFF	TGTGCCAGCTCACCTTCGAGGACAGCGAACACTGAAGCTTTCTTT
TRBD1	TRBV13	NA	TRBJ2-1	CASSLRERGPRYNEQFF	TGTGCCAGCAGCTTACGAGAAAGGGGGCCTCGCTACAATGAGCAGTTCTTC
NA	TRBV15	NA	TRBJ2-2	CATSRDRHDSPNTGELFF	TGTGCCACCAGCAGAGACCGGCATGACAGCCCGAACACCGGGGAGCTGTTTTTT
NA	TRBV5-5	NA	TRBJ2-3	CASSLVGGLDTQYF	TGTGCCAGCAGCTTGGTCGGAGGTTTGGATACGCAGTATTTT
TRBD2	TRBV4-1	NA	TRBJ2-5	CASSQDLAGVRETQYF	TGCGCCAGCAGCCAAGATCTAGCGGGAGTACGAGAGACCCAGTACTTC
TRBD2	TRBV5-4	NA	TRBJ2-3	CASSLGLAGADTQYF	TGTGCCAGCAGCTTAGGACTAGCGGGCGCAGATACGCAGTATTTT
TRBD1	TRBV2	NA	TRBJ2-2	CASSLDRGIGELFF	TGTGCCAGCAGTCTTGACAGGGGGATCGGGGAGCTGTTTTTT
NA	TRBV5-1	NA	TRBJ1-3	CASSSGPGNTIYF	TGCGCCAGCAGTTCAGGGCCTGGAAACACCATATATTTT
NA	TRBV5-1	few	TRBJ1-6	CASARGDSSYNSPLHF	TGCGCCAGCGCAAGAGGTGATAGCTCCTATAATTCACCCCTCCACTTT
TRBD1	TRBV28	NA	TRBJ1-2	CASRHPTGGNYGYTF	TGTGCCAGCAGGCATCCCACAGGGGGCAACTATGGCTACACCTTC
NA	TRBV24-1	once	TRBJ1-5	CATSDSTGLWGPQHF	TGTGCCACCAGTGATTCAACAGGGCTATGGGGGCCCCAGCATTTT
TRBD1	TRBV7-9	NA	TRBJ1-6	CASSTTGGMDSPLHF	TGTGCCAGCAGCACGACAGGGGGTATGGATTCACCCCTCCACTTT
TRBD2	TRBV5-1	NA	TRBJ2-7	CASSSRSGLAGAYEQYF	TGCGCCAGCAGCAGTCGCTCCGGGCTAGCGGGAGCCTACGAGCAGTACTTC
NA	TRBV15	NA	TRBJ2-5	CATSSGVAATQYF	TGTGCCACCAGCAGTGGAGTTGCGGCGACCCAGTACTTC
NA	TRBV4-2	NA	TRBJ2-3	CASSPTRTDTQYF	TGTGCCAGCAGCCCGACTAGGACAGATACGCAGTATTTT
NA	TRBV11-2	few	TRBJ2-7	CASSLPGGYEQYF	TGTGCCAGCAGCTTGCCCGGAGGCTACGAGCAGTACTTC
NA	TRBV7-8	few	TRBJ1-5	CASSLVPWVGGKFSNQPQHF	TGTGCCAGCAGCTTAGTCCCCTGGGTAGGGGGAAAATTCAGCAATCAGCCCCAGCATTTT
TRBD1	TRBV4-1	NA	TRBJ2-7	CASSQVGTGGYEQYF	TGCGCCAGCAGCCAAGTAGGGACAGGTGGCTACGAGCAGTACTTC
TRBD1	TRBV25-1	NA	TRBJ2-2	CASRGQANTGELFF	TGTGCCAGCAGAGGACAGGCGAACACCGGGGAGCTGTTTTTT
NA	TRBV18	NA	TRBJ1-2	CASSPPSGFANYGYTF	TGTGCCAGCTCCCCACCGAGCGGATTCGCTAACTATGGCTACACCTTC
TRBD1	TRBV6-5	NA	TRBJ1-2	CASSLNRGLNYGYTF	TGTGCCAGCAGTTTAAACAGGGGGCTTAACTATGGCTACACCTTC
TRBD2	TRBV10-2	NA	TRBJ2-7	CASSELVAGDSEQYF	TGCGCCAGCAGTGAGTTGGTAGCGGGAGATTCCGAGCAGTACTTC
TRBD1	TRBV2	few	TRBJ2-7	CASSGGDRLYEQYF	TGTGCCAGCAGTGGCGGGGACAGGCTATACGAGCAGTACTTC
TRBD1	TRBV18	once	TRBJ1-2	CASSPGTGFYGYTF	TGTGCCAGCTCACCAGGGACAGGGTTCTATGGCTACACCTTC
NA	TRBV7-9	NA	TRBJ1-1	CASSLEWQVAEAFF	TGTGCCAGCAGCTTAGAATGGCAGGTCGCTGAAGCTTTCTTT
NA	TRBV6-2/TRBV6-3	NA	TRBJ1-5	CASSYGTRGNQPQHF	TGTGCCAGCAGTTACGGAACACGGGGCAATCAGCCCCAGCATTTT
TRBD2	TRBV11-2	few	TRBJ2-3	CASTTGEGTDTQYF	TGTGCCAGCACCACGGGGGAGGGAACAGATACGCAGTATTTT
TRBD1	TRBV11-2	NA	TRBJ1-4	CASSSPPGQNNEKLFF	TGTGCCAGCAGCTCTCCTCCGGGACAGAATAATGAAAAACTGTTTTTT